The following is a TCR beta chain sequence with its context. The target antigen is unknown. From the approximately 110-subject validation cohort, which was separate from the roughly 700-subject first cohort, the donors were drawn. Germline CDR1 reads MNHEY; CDR2 reads SVGAGI. Germline trimming cut 2 bases from V and 11 bases from J; bases unmatched to any gene: 6. CDR3 size: 14 residues. This specimen belongs to a study of cytomegalovirus exposure and HLA in healthy donors. Study-level findings and limits: In vitro, a few CMV-associated chains proved specific for CMV antigens.

Produced via immunoSEQ multiplex PCR; TCRdb's table is partial and in-frame only. The sample lists about 360,000 clones; approximately 90% were seen once. The sample consisted of PBMCs. This sequence joins TRBV6-5 and TRBJ2-3; TRBD1 aligns across 11 bases. The TCR was taken from a young woman in good health and CMV-seronegative. The CDR3 region is CASSYGTGGDEQYF. Here the CDR3 DNA reads TGTGCCAGCAGTTACGGGACAGGGGGGGATGAGCAGTATTTT.